Listed below are T cell receptor beta chains from one sample, sequenced in a study of cytomegalovirus exposure and HLA in healthy donors. Here immunoSEQ multiplex PCR was the method, and the copy in TCRdb shows in-frame clones only, minus some. Of under 250,000 clones in the sample, roughly 79% were seen once. Sequencing was done on a sample of PBMCs. The receptors were sampled from a male donor in good health and CMV-seronegative. Both conserved end residues are part of each CDR3. A D gene is named only where the DNA matches it firmly. Only some rows state a clone size, as once, few, many or a class for expanded clones.

few | TRBJ1-2 | TRBV15 | NA | TGTGCCACCAGCAGAGATAGTCCCCTTGAGGACTATGGCTACACCTTC | CATSRDSPLEDYGYTF
once | TRBJ2-4 | TRBV7-2 | TRBD1 | TGTGCCAGCAGCCTAAGACAGGGGTTGACCAAAAACATTCAGTACTTC | CASSLRQGLTKNIQYF
once | TRBJ1-6 | TRBV7-3 | NA | TGTGCCAGCAGCTTAAATGCAGATTCACCCCTCCACTTT | CASSLNADSPLHF
NA | TRBJ2-2 | TRBV4-2 | TRBD1 | TGTGCCAGCAGCCAGATACAGGGGGCCGGGGAGCTGTTTTTT | CASSQIQGAGELFF
NA | TRBJ2-7 | TRBV29-1 | NA | TGCAGCGTTGATGGACCGGGACACGGATCCTACGAGCGGTACTTC | CSVDGPGHGSYERYF
NA | TRBJ1-2 | TRBV5-6 | TRBD1 | TGTGCCAGCATTTCCGACAGGGGAGGCGGCTATGGCTACACCTTC | CASISDRGGGYGYTF
once | TRBJ1-4 | TRBV5-1 | TRBD1 | TGCGCCAGCAGCGGACAGGATAATGAAAAACTGTTTTTT | CASSGQDNEKLFF
many | TRBJ2-7 | TRBV5-4 | NA | TGTGCCAGCAGCTTGGCGGGGAGGACAGGACCTTACGAGCAGTACTTC | CASSLAGRTGPYEQYF
NA | TRBJ2-7 | TRBV5-6 | NA | TGTGCCAGCAGTCCTCCGGGCGGACTGTACCGGGGCGAGCAGTACTTC | CASSPPGGLYRGEQYF
NA | TRBJ2-7 | TRBV10-3 | NA | TGTGCCATCAGTGTTATGGTTCTAGCACAGGGCGAGCAGTACTTC | CAISVMVLAQGEQYF
NA | TRBJ2-7 | TRBV11-2 | NA | TGTGCCAGCAGCTCCCTGCTACGCGAGCAGTACTTC | CASSSLLREQYF
NA | TRBJ2-2 | TRBV5-4 | TRBD2 | TGTGCCAGCAGCGCAGTCCACCGGGAGGGTAACACCGGGGAGCTGTTTTTT | CASSAVHREGNTGELFF
NA | TRBJ2-3 | TRBV28 | TRBD2 | TGTGCCAGCAGTTTAAATCCTAGCGGGGGTAGCACAGATACGCAGTATTTT | CASSLNPSGGSTDTQYF
NA | TRBJ1-1 | TRBV7-9 | NA | TGTTCCAGCAGCTTCCGGGGAATGGTGAACACTGAAGCTTTCTTT | CSSSFRGMVNTEAFF
NA | TRBJ2-3 | TRBV9 | NA | TGTGCCAGCAGCGTACCCCCAAGTGATGGCGGCGTCACAGATACGCAGTATTTT | CASSVPPSDGGVTDTQYF
few | TRBJ1-5 | TRBV27 | TRBD1 | TGTGCCAGCAGTTTAAGGCGACAGGGGCAGCCCCAGCATTTT | CASSLRRQGQPQHF
NA | TRBJ2-7 | TRBV27 | NA | TGTGCCAGCAGTTTCAAGGACTCGGACTACGAGCAGTACTTC | CASSFKDSDYEQYF
NA | TRBJ2-7 | TRBV14 | TRBD1 | TGTGCCAGCAGCCAACCGACAGGGTCCTACGAGCAGTACTTC | CASSQPTGSYEQYF
NA | TRBJ2-7 | TRBV4-3 | TRBD1 | TGCGCCAGCAGCCCCGGGACAGCTTCCTACGAGCAGTACTTC | CASSPGTASYEQYF
NA | TRBJ1-5 | TRBV11-2 | TRBD1 | TGTGCCGGGGAATTCGGGACAGGGGGCAATCAGCCCCAGCATTTT | CAGEFGTGGNQPQHF
NA | TRBJ2-7 | TRBV4-1 | TRBD1 | TGCGCCAGCAGCCAAGGGACAGGCTACGAGCAGTACTTC | CASSQGTGYEQYF
NA | TRBJ2-3 | TRBV7-3 | NA | TGTGCCAGCAGCTTAAGGTCAGGGGGCACAGATACGCAGTATTTT | CASSLRSGGTDTQYF
NA | TRBJ1-2 | TRBV6-6 | NA | TGTGCCAGCAGACCCCCCGGACAGCTCTATGGCTACACCTTC | CASRPPGQLYGYTF
once | TRBJ1-2 | TRBV7-9 | TRBD1 | TGTGCCAGCAGCTTAGATGGGACAGGGTATGGCTACACCTTC | CASSLDGTGYGYTF
NA | TRBJ1-5 | TRBV5-1 | TRBD1 | TGCGCCAGCAGCGCTCAGGGGGACGGTAATCAGCCCCAGCATTTT | CASSAQGDGNQPQHF
NA | TRBJ1-1 | TRBV11-3 | TRBD1 | TGTGCCAGCAGCGCCTCATGGGACAGATTGAACACTGAAGCTTTCTTT | CASSASWDRLNTEAFF
NA | TRBJ1-5 | TRBV5-6 | TRBD1 | TGTGCCAGCACCCAGGGGGGCAATCAGCCCCAGCATTTT | CASTQGGNQPQHF
NA | TRBJ1-4 | TRBV7-2 | NA | TGTGCCAGCAGCCCGTGGGCTGGGGCAGTCACTAATGAAAAACTGTTTTTT | CASSPWAGAVTNEKLFF
NA | TRBJ2-1 | TRBV6-5 | TRBD1 | TGTGCCAGCAGTCCCGGGACAGGGCGGTTCTTC | CASSPGTGRFF
NA | TRBJ2-1 | TRBV7-6 | NA | TGTGCCAGCAGCTTGAGGACAGCCATTTTCAATGAGCAGTTCTTC | CASSLRTAIFNEQFF
NA | TRBJ1-1 | TRBV9 | NA | TGTGCCAGCAGCGCTAACGGAGCAAACACTGAAGCTTTCTTT | CASSANGANTEAFF
NA | TRBJ2-1 | TRBV4-3 | NA | TGCGCCAGCAGCCAATATTTTTCCGGGGATGAGCAGTTCTTC | CASSQYFSGDEQFF
NA | TRBJ2-5 | TRBV10-3 | NA | TGTGCCATCAGTGTCCCCGGGACTGGGAAAGAGACCCAGTACTTC | CAISVPGTGKETQYF
NA | TRBJ2-6 | TRBV6-5 | NA | TGTGCCAGCAGTTACCGCTCTGGGGCCAACGTCCTGACTTTC | CASSYRSGANVLTF
few | TRBJ2-3 | TRBV9 | TRBD2 | TGTGCCAGCAGCGAAGCTAGCGGGACTAGCACAGATACGCAGTATTTT | CASSEASGTSTDTQYF
NA | TRBJ2-1 | TRBV7-2 | NA | TGTGCCAGCAGCTTCCGTGCGGTTGAGCAGTTCTTC | CASSFRAVEQFF
NA | TRBJ1-5 | TRBV7-9 | TRBD1 | TGTGCCAGCAGCTTTTCGCCAGGGGGCGGGACGAGCAATCAGCCCCAGCATTTT | CASSFSPGGGTSNQPQHF
NA | TRBJ1-6 | TRBV5-5 | TRBD1 | TGTGCCAGCAGCTTGTTGACAGGGGGTGGGAAAACCCTCCACTTT | CASSLLTGGGKTLHF
NA | TRBJ2-2 | TRBV6-5 | NA | TGTGCCAGCACAGGTCTGAACACCGGGGAGCTGTTTTTT | CASTGLNTGELFF